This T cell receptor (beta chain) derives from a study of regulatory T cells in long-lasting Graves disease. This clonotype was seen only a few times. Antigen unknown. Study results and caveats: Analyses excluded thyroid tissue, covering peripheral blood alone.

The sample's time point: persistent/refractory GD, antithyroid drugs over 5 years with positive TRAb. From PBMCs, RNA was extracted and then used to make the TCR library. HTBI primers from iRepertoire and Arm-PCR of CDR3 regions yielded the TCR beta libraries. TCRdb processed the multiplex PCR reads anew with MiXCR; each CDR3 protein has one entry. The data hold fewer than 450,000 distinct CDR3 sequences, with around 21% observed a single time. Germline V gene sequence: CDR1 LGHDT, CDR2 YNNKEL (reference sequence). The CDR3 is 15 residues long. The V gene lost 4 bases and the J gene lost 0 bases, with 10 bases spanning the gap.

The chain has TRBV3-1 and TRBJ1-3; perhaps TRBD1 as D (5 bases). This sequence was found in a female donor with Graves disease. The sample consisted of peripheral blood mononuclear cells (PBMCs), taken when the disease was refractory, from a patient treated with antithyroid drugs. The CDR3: CASSPDSNSGNTIYF. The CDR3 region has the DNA TGTGCCAGCAGCCCCGACAGTAACTCTGGAAACACCATATATTTT.